Below, 27 T cell receptor beta chains from the same sample are listed, as sequenced in a study of spatial heterogeneity in lung cancer. Using its own MiXCR run on the 5' RACE reads, TCRdb lists one record per CDR3 protein. The table shows approximately 21,000 distinct CDR3 sequences, with over 3% occurring only once. Time point defined: sample taken at primary tumor resection. Whole RNA came from tumor, nontumor lung or frozen PBMC and was sequenced without being sorted. This specimen consisted of PBMCs, obtained at surgery. Receptors originate from a female donor with early-stage non-small cell lung cancer.

Ten or more counts support this clonotype. This chain connects TRBV6-1 to TRBJ1-6; 8 bases fit TRBD1. CDR3 size: 17 residues. V lost 4 bases, J lost 5 bases, and 10 bases stayed unmatched. Germline CDR1 reads MNHNS; CDR2 reads SASEGT. Here the CDR3 DNA reads TGTGCCAGCAGTGGAACCGGGACAGGAGTCCATAATTCACCCCTCCACTTT. This encodes CASSGTGTGVHNSPLHF.

This clonotype came up a few times. V usage is TRBV4-1 and J usage is TRBJ2-7; D is undetermined. CDR1 and CDR2 from the germline V gene are MGHRA and YSYEKL. The CDR3 totals 16 residues. V was clipped by 0 bases and J by 4 bases, with 16 bases between them. CDR3 protein: CASSQDWYSSVYEQYF. In DNA, the CDR3 is TGCGCCAGCAGCCAAGACTGGTACTCGTCAGTTTACGAGCAGTACTTC.

This clonotype was seen at least ten times. The rearrangement uses TRBV24-1 and TRBJ2-1; 7 positions match TRBD1. The CDR3 runs to 13 residues. J lost 6 bases, V lost 4 bases, and 2 bases had no gene match. CDR1 is KGHDR, CDR2 SFDVKD, per germline. The CDR3 bases are TGTGCCACCAGTGAATGGGACAGCAATGAGCAGTTCTTC. Protein sequence: CATSEWDSNEQFF.

The rearrangement joins TRBV20-1 to TRBJ2-2, with TRBD2 matching 8 bases. CDR1 is DFQATT and CDR2 is SNEGSKA in the germline V gene (reference sequence). Trimming cost V 5 bases and J 2 bases; bases outside gene matches: 22. The length of the CDR3 is 20 residues. The CDR3 DNA is TGCAGTGCTCGACCGTCAGGGGTTGTAGGCGGGAGGATCAACACCGGGGAGCTGTTTTTT. Translation gives CSARPSGVVGGRINTGELFF.

Many counts were recorded for this clonotype. A read error may explain this, as a much larger clone is one base away. The chain recombines TRBV28 with TRBJ1-5; 8 nucleotides match TRBD1. V shed 6 bases and J 2 bases; nucleotides not matched to a gene: 9. The CDR3 runs to 16 residues. CDR1 and CDR2 (germline): MDHEN, SYDVKM. The CDR3 nucleotides read TGTGCCAGCAGACTTCGCAGACAGGGGCGCAATCAGCCCCAGCATTTT. This codes for CASRLRRQGRNQPQHF.

This clonotype came up many times. The chain links TRBV4-1 to TRBJ2-7; D perhaps matches TRBD1 (5 bases). V was clipped by 0 bases and J by 2 bases, with 11 bases between them. Per the germline V gene, CDR1 is MGHRA and CDR2 is YSYEKL. CDR3 length equals 15 residues. Here the CDR3 reads CASSQDAGHPYEQYF. In DNA form, the CDR3 reads TGCGCCAGCAGCCAAGATGCCGGACACCCCTACGAGCAGTACTTC.

At least ten counts were recorded for this clonotype. The chain combines TRBV27 with TRBJ1-2; 7 bases align to TRBD1. J was trimmed by 7 bases and V by 5 bases; bases with no gene match: 16. CDR3 size: 16 residues. Germline CDR1 is MNHEY and CDR2 is SMNVEV (reference sequence). The CDR3, as DNA: TGTGCCAGCAGTCCTCTAGGGAAAGGGGGCGCGCGTGGCTACACCTTC. Protein: CASSPLGKGGARGYTF.

By sample share, this clonotype is medium-sized. The chain combines TRBV9 with TRBJ2-5; D not certain. The V and J ends lost 0 bases and 5 bases respectively, with 8 bases between them. This CDR3 spans 13 amino acids. Germline V gene lookup returns CDR1 SGDLS and CDR2 YYNGEE. CDR3 residues: CASSVAVFETQYF. The CDR3 coding sequence is TGTGCCAGCAGCGTAGCAGTATTTGAGACCCAGTACTTC.

This clonotype was detected ten times or more. The chain recombines TRBV4-1 with TRBJ1-1; 7 bases line up with TRBD1. The CDR3 sequence is 15 residues long. Germline V gives CDR1 MGHRA, CDR2 YSYEKL. V gave up 3 bases and J gave up 8 bases; unmatched junction bases: 12. The CDR3 bases are TGCGCCAGCAGCCACGATGACAGGGTCGAACTAGAAGCTTTCTTT. Its protein is CASSHDDRVELEAFF.

This clonotype is labeled as medium-sized. This chain links TRBV12-3 or TRBV12-4 with TRBJ1-1; no clear D gene. This CDR3 is built from 13 residues. V lost 1 base and J lost 1, with 4 bases in between. The CDR3 is CASSLGPNTEAFF. The CDR3 region has the DNA TGTGCCAGCAGTTTAGGACCGAACACTGAAGCTTTCTTT.

This clonotype was recorded many times. The chain combines TRBV7-6 with TRBJ2-1; D uncertain. V was shortened by 1 base and J by 13 bases, with 8 bases between the two germline ends. CDR1 is SGHVS, CDR2 FNYEAQ, per germline. The CDR3 contains 11 residues. The CDR3 sequence is CASSLGRVQFF. CDR3 sequence (DNA): TGTGCCAGCAGCTTAGGGCGAGTCCAGTTCTTC.

This clonotype was seen a few times. The chain combines TRBV5-1 with TRBJ2-2, with 7 bases aligning to TRBD2. The CDR3 is 14 amino acids. Germline CDR1 and CDR2: SGHRS and YFSETQ. Unmatched junction bases numbered 3, after V lost 7 bases and J lost 0 bases. CDR3 residues: CASGEGANTGELFF. CDR3 DNA: TGCGCCAGCGGGGAGGGCGCGAACACCGGGGAGCTGTTTTTT.

This clonotype was found many times. V and J are TRBV29-1 and TRBJ2-7, with TRBD1 matching 8 bases. V was pared by 6 bases and J by 3 bases, with 4 bases of the junction left unmatched. The CDR3 covers 12 residues. Germline loops: CDR1 SQVTM, CDR2 ANQGSEA. The DNA of the CDR3 is TGCAGCGTAGTAGGACAGGGCTACGAGCAGTACTTC. This encodes CSVVGQGYEQYF.

This clonotype appeared many times. An end of the junction does not agree with germline; a read error may underlie this. The V call is TRBV5-5, the J call TRBJ1-1; D is ambiguous. Germline lookup yields CDR1 SGHKS and CDR2 YYEKEE (reference sequence). The CDR3 extends over 13 amino acids. The CDR3 nucleotides are TGTGCCAGCAGTTTGGGCTCTGGGACTGAAGCTTTCTTT. This translates into CASSLGSGTEAFF. Drawing the rest from reference TRBV5-5 and TRBJ1-1, the complete variable domain is DAGVTQSPTHLIKTRGQQVTLRCSPISGHKSVSWYQQVLGQGPQFIFQYYEKEERGRGNFPDRFSARQFPNYSSELNVNALLLGDSALYLCASSLGSGTEAFFGQGTRLTVV.

This clonotype was picked up many times. V usage is TRBV5-4 and J usage is TRBJ2-1; the D gene is possibly TRBD2 (6 bases). Germline values: CDR1 SGHNT, CDR2 YYREEE (reference sequence). The CDR3 length is 17 residues. Trimming cost V 4 bases and J 1 base, with 18 bases left between them. The CDR3 loop is CASSQSTGTVSYNEQFF. The CDR3 bases are TGTGCCAGCAGCCAATCCACGGGGACTGTGTCCTACAATGAGCAGTTCTTC.

This clonotype was counted many times. V gene TRBV12-3 or TRBV12-4 combines with J gene TRBJ2-1, with 10 bases identical to TRBD1. V gave up 6 bases and J gave up 6 bases; unmatched junction bases: 5. The CDR3 consists of 14 residues. The CDR3 here is CASRRQGAGNEQFF. The CDR3 DNA is TGTGCCAGCAGACGACAGGGGGCTGGCAATGAGCAGTTCTTC.

Many counts were recorded for this clonotype. The rearrangement uses TRBV13 and TRBJ2-4; TRBD1 aligns across 10 bases. CDR1 PRHDT and CDR2 FYEKMQ come from the germline V gene (reference sequence). The CDR3 consists of 16 residues. Unmatched junction bases numbered 5, after V lost 5 bases and J lost 1 base. CDR3 nucleotide sequence: TGTGCCAGCAGCCCTGGGGACAGGGGCGCCAAAAACATTCAGTACTTC. The encoded protein is CASSPGDRGAKNIQYF.

This clonotype was observed a few times. V and J are TRBV7-9 and TRBJ2-7; 9 nucleotides line up with TRBD2. The V and J ends lost 5 bases and 4 bases, in that order; junction bases with no gene match: 12. This CDR3 has 16 amino acids. From germline, CDR1 is SEHNR and CDR2 FQNEAQ (reference sequence). CDR3 residues: CASSPYQHSGSYEQYF. CDR3 bases: TGTGCCAGCAGCCCCTACCAGCATAGCGGGAGTTACGAGCAGTACTTC.

This clonotype was picked up many times. V usage is TRBV10-3 and J usage is TRBJ2-2; 9 bases are a match to TRBD2. Germline-derived CDR1 and CDR2 are ENHRY and SYGVKD. Trimming removed 8 bases from V and 5 bases from J; junction bases left unmatched: 12. The CDR3 contains 16 residues. The CDR3: CAIGSSSGKGTGELFF. Written as DNA, the CDR3 is TGTGCCATCGGAAGCTCTAGCGGGAAAGGGACCGGGGAGCTGTTTTTT.

This clonotype was seen at least ten times. The chain recombines TRBV29-1 with TRBJ2-1, with D perhaps matching TRBD1 or TRBD2 (5 bases each). The CDR3 is 14 residues long. The V gene's germline CDR1 is SQVTM and CDR2 ANQGSEA. V lost 3 bases and J lost 9, with 18 bases in between. CDR3 loop: CSVEIRESSFEQFF. CDR3 DNA sequence: TGCAGCGTTGAGATCAGGGAGAGTAGTTTTGAGCAGTTCTTC.

The table lists this clonotype with many counts. The rearrangement uses TRBV30 and TRBJ2-4; no clear D gene. Germline V gene sequence: CDR1 GTSNPN, CDR2 SVGIG (reference sequence). This CDR3 region has 12 residues. Trimming took 4 bases from V and 8 from J, leaving 12 bases between them. The CDR3 region is CAWKGRLDIQYF. For the CDR3, the DNA is TGTGCCTGGAAGGGCAGGTTAGACATTCAGTACTTC.

There are many counts of this clonotype. J is TRBJ2-7 and V is TRBV28; the D call may be TRBD1 or TRBD2 (5 bases each). V lost 2 bases and J lost 5, with 13 bases in between. The CDR3 loop spans 14 amino acids. Germline V gene lookup returns CDR1 MDHEN and CDR2 SYDVKM. CDR3 sequence: CASSLGTAFDEQYF. The CDR3 region has the DNA TGTGCCAGCAGTTTAGGGACCGCTTTCGACGAGCAGTACTTC.

The V and J genes are TRBV20-1 and TRBJ1-5; weak D call: TRBD1 (6 bases). V gave up 3 bases and J gave up 4 bases, with 25 bases separating them. This CDR3 contains 18 residues. Germline CDR1 reads DFQATT; CDR2 reads SNEGSKA (reference sequence). The CDR3 loop reads CSASAPARGFSTNQPQHF. The CDR3 region has the DNA TGCAGTGCTAGTGCCCCGGCCAGGGGATTCTCCACAAATCAGCCCCAGCATTTT.

This chain uses TRBV12-3 or TRBV12-4 with TRBJ2-1; D might be TRBD2 (5 bases). The ends were cut back, 5 bases at V and 9 bases at J, with 29 bases in the middle. The CDR3 runs 18 residues. CDR3 region: CASSPLGLWERKNGEQFF. The CDR3 DNA reads TGTGCCAGCAGTCCCTTGGGATTGTGGGAGAGAAAGAATGGTGAGCAGTTCTTC.

This clonotype was seen repeatedly, ten times or more. The chain has TRBV29-1 and TRBJ2-7; TRBD2 might be the D (6 bases). The V end lost 1 base, the J end lost 5 bases, and 18 bases lay between the germline ends. This CDR3 contains 15 residues. CDR1 is SQVTM, CDR2 ANQGSEA, per germline. The DNA of the CDR3 is TGCAGCGTTGAAGGCGGATGGGGGGTAACCGACGAGCAGTACTTC. Translated, it gives CSVEGGWGVTDEQYF.

Ten or more counts support this clonotype. The rearrangement joins TRBV15 to TRBJ1-5, with D perhaps matching TRBD1 (5 bases). The CDR3 extends over 14 amino acids. Trimming stripped 5 bases from V and 6 bases from J, with 14 bases between. Germline V lookup: CDR1 LNHNV, CDR2 YYDKDF (reference sequence). The DNA for the CDR3 is TGTGCCACCAGCCTGGGACGAAACAGTCAGCCCCAGCATTTT. It is translated as CATSLGRNSQPQHF.

This clonotype was detected ten times or more. The gene calls are TRBV7-9 and TRBJ2-3; D is uncertain. Germline CDR1 SEHNR, CDR2 FQNEAQ (reference sequence). This CDR3 is built from 15 residues. The V end lost 2 bases, the J end lost 4 bases, and 13 bases lay between the germline ends. In DNA form, the CDR3 reads TGTGCCAGCAGCTTAACCAGTGGGATGGCAGATACGCAGTATTTT. As protein: CASSLTSGMADTQYF.